This T cell receptor beta chain was recovered during a study of cytomegalovirus exposure and HLA in healthy donors. General study points: Some TCR beta chains (around 160 of them) were listed as cytomegalovirus-associated.

Donors came from a validation cohort of approximately 110 subjects, distinct from the first 666-subject cohort. Profiled with immunoSEQ multiplex PCR; TCRdb holds only in-frame clones, not every one. The sample records about 74,000 clones, 85% to 95% being singletons. Remarks on this clone: The antigen is not known.

This TCR was recovered from a man aged 18 to 35 in good health and CMV-seropositive. Sequenced: PBMCs.

CDR3: CASSRALDTQYF. The DNA for the CDR3 is TGTGCCAGCAGCAGGGCGTTAGATACGCAGTATTTT. J is TRBJ2-3 and V is TRBV6-5; D might be TRBD1 (5 bases). Trimming removed 6 bases at V and 5 bases at J, with 9 bases between. Germline CDR1 is MNHEY and CDR2 is SVGAGI. This CDR3 is built from 12 residues.